The 9 T cell receptor beta chains listed next were all sequenced from one sample in a study of CD8+CD57+ T cells in acquired aplastic anemia. Whoever was chosen for sequencing had shown CD8+CD57+ cell expansion by flow cytometry. CDR3 and TCR beta VDJ profiling relied on genomic DNA as the template. TCRdb independently ran MiXCR on the reads; one entry per CDR3 protein. The sample yields about half a million distinct CDR3 sequences, over 25% seen once. What was sequenced was sorted CD4+, CD8+, or CD8+CD57+ T cells (not recorded which) from PBMCs. The receptor set was obtained from a human donor with aplastic anemia.

This clonotype was observed a few times. The chain links TRBV9 to TRBJ2-3; D might be TRBD2 (5 bases). The germline gives CDR1 SGDLS, CDR2 YYNGEE. The CDR3 is made up of 13 amino acids. The ends were cut back, 0 bases at V and 6 bases at J, with 8 bases in the middle. CDR3: CASSVVTGDTQYF. The CDR3 coding sequence is TGTGCCAGCAGCGTAGTTACGGGGGATACGCAGTATTTT.

This chain connects TRBV19 to TRBJ1-1; D is ambiguous. V lost 1 base and J 1 base, leaving 7 bases between the germline ends. Germline CDR1 LNHDA, CDR2 SQIVND (reference sequence). The CDR3 extends over 14 amino acids. CDR3 nucleotides: TGTGCCAGTAGTATAGGGCTAGCGAACACTGAAGCTTTCTTT. Encoded protein: CASSIGLANTEAFF.

V and J are TRBV2 and TRBJ1-2, with D hard to call. The CDR3 sequence is 15 residues long. Germline V gene sequence: CDR1 SNHLY, CDR2 FYNNEI. Trimming removed 7 bases at V and 5 bases at J, with 20 bases between. In nucleotides, the CDR3 is TGTGCCAGCACCAATCCCCGGGCTGCGTCTTATGGCTACACCTTC. Translation: CASTNPRAASYGYTF. Looking up the rest from reference TRBV2 and TRBJ1-2 gives the full variable domain: EPEVTQTPSHQVTQMGQEVILRCVPISNHLYFYWYRQILGQKVEFLVSFYNNEISEKSEIFDDQFSVERPDGSNFTLKIRSTKLEDSAMYFCASTNPRAASYGYTFGSGTRLTVV.

This clonotype was recorded a few times. This may be a read error, as it is one base from a much larger clone. The V call is TRBV10-1, the J call TRBJ2-1; tentatively, D is TRBD1 (6 bases). Germline V gene lookup returns CDR1 WNHNN and CDR2 SYGVQD (reference sequence). The CDR3 spans 15 residues. V gave up 4 bases and J gave up 7 bases, with 17 bases separating them. The CDR3 sequence: CASSARGRGRNEQFF. The DNA for the CDR3 is TGCGCCAGCAGTGCTAGAGGCAGGGGACGGAATGAGCAGTTCTTC.

In its sample, this clonotype was seen many times. The chain has TRBV4-1 and TRBJ2-7; 7 nucleotides align to TRBD1. Germline CDR1 reads MGHRA; CDR2 reads YSYEKL. There are 14 residues in the CDR3. With 1 base clipped from V and 5 bases from J, the junction kept 5 bases outside the gene matches. CDR3 region: CASSQAGGRNEQYF. Here the CDR3 DNA reads TGCGCCAGCAGCCAAGCAGGGGGTCGGAACGAGCAGTACTTC.

In its sample, this clonotype was seen many times. This chain joins TRBV24-1 and TRBJ1-2, with 7 bases identical to TRBD1. Germline trimming cut 4 bases from V and 8 bases from J; bases unmatched to any gene: 9. From germline, CDR1 is KGHDR and CDR2 SFDVKD. The CDR3 totals 14 residues. CDR3: CATSEKQGRIGYTF. The CDR3 DNA reads as TGTGCCACCAGTGAGAAACAGGGGAGGATCGGCTACACCTTC.

Comment on this clonotype: Being one base from a much bigger clone, this may be a read error. V usage is TRBV20-1 and J usage is TRBJ1-5, with a weak D call TRBD1 (6 bases). V lost 5 bases to trimming and J lost 5 bases, with 16 bases between them. Germline V gives CDR1 DFQATT, CDR2 SNEGSKA (reference sequence). CDR3 length: 14 residues. The CDR3 loop reads CSAHQGSGDQPQHF. DNA for the CDR3: TGCAGTGCTCACCAGGGGAGTGGCGATCAGCCCCAGCATTTT.

The genes are TRBV20-1 and TRBJ2-7; tentatively, D is TRBD1 or TRBD2 (7 bases each). Per the germline V gene, CDR1 is DFQATT and CDR2 is SNEGSKA (reference sequence). The CDR3 runs to 13 residues. V was clipped by 6 bases and J by 0 bases, with 12 bases between them. The CDR3 here is CSAQGGDSYEQYF. CDR3 coding DNA: TGCAGTGCCCAGGGGGGGGACTCCTACGAGCAGTACTTC.

CDR3 loop: CATSRDGKLYGYTF. DNA for the CDR3: TGTGCCACCAGCAGGGACGGCAAACTCTATGGCTACACCTTC. The rearrangement links TRBV15 to TRBJ1-2; D gene ambiguous. The V end was cut by 3 bases, the J end by 4 bases, with 12 bases between. Germline V lookup: CDR1 LNHNV, CDR2 YYDKDF (reference sequence). The CDR3 runs 14 residues.